Listed below are T cell receptor beta chains from one sample, sequenced in a study of cytomegalovirus exposure and HLA in healthy donors. Assay: immunoSEQ multiplex PCR; the TCRdb copy retains only in-frame clones and omits some. The sample includes approximately 170,000 clones, around 75% of them seen just once. The sequencing input was PBMCs. All receptors derive from a human donor in good health. Both conserved end residues are part of each CDR3. The D gene is left open where the match is weak. Clone sizes are given selectively: once, few, many, or a class where the clone is expanded.

V gene	J gene	CDR3 length	clone size	D gene	CDR3 protein	CDR3 DNA
TRBV5-1	TRBJ2-1	12	-	-	CASSATLNEQFF	TGCGCCAGCAGTGCCACTTTAAATGAGCAGTTCTTC
TRBV5-1	TRBJ2-7	18	-	TRBD2	CASSPYLTSGGASYEQYF	TGCGCCAGCAGCCCATACCTTACTAGCGGGGGGGCTTCCTACGAGCAGTACTTC
TRBV5-1	TRBJ2-7	15	once	-	CASSLAWGGLYEQYF	TGCGCCAGCAGCTTGGCCTGGGGGGGGCTCTACGAGCAGTACTTC
TRBV5-4	TRBJ2-1	14	-	-	CASSLVVLAGEQFF	TGTGCCAGCAGCTTGGTGGTGCTAGCAGGTGAGCAGTTCTTC
TRBV7-9	TRBJ1-5	14	-	-	CASSLREHNQPQHF	TGTGCCAGCAGCTTAAGGGAGCACAATCAGCCCCAGCATTTT
TRBV19	TRBJ1-1	13	-	-	CASSKGRGGKAFF	TGTGCCAGTAGTAAAGGACGCGGGGGAAAAGCTTTCTTT
TRBV6-5	TRBJ1-2	16	-	TRBD1	CASSSRTGAGFYGYTF	TGTGCCAGCAGTTCGCGGACAGGCGCGGGCTTCTATGGCTACACCTTC
TRBV4-1	TRBJ2-7	15	-	-	CASSPLRGSSYEQYF	TGCGCCAGCAGCCCCTTAAGGGGGAGCTCCTACGAGCAGTACTTC
TRBV15	TRBJ1-5	15	-	-	CATSRDRGHGQPQHF	TGTGCCACCAGCAGAGACAGGGGCCACGGGCAGCCCCAGCATTTT
TRBV11-2	TRBJ2-2	18	few	TRBD2	CASSRRLAGGQGTGELFF	TGTGCCAGCAGCCGCCGACTAGCGGGGGGGCAGGGGACCGGGGAGCTGTTTTTT
TRBV4-1	TRBJ1-1	19	-	TRBD1	CASSPAFVGQRDMNTEAFF	TGCGCCAGCAGCCCAGCGTTTGTGGGACAGAGGGACATGAACACTGAAGCTTTCTTT
TRBV18	TRBJ1-1	11	-	-	CASSPATEAFF	TGTGCCAGCTCACCCGCGACTGAAGCTTTCTTT
TRBV7-2	TRBJ1-4	14	-	-	CASSLGGISEKLFF	TGTGCCAGCAGCTTAGGAGGGATCAGCGAAAAACTGTTTTTT
TRBV5-1	TRBJ2-7	13	-	-	CASSLEVGYEQYF	TGCGCCAGCAGCTTGGAAGTCGGCTACGAGCAGTACTTC
TRBV25-1	TRBJ2-3	14	-	-	CASSDPTKGDTQYF	TGTGCCAGCAGTGACCCTACGAAGGGGGATACGCAGTATTTT
TRBV7-9	TRBJ1-2	15	-	-	CASSLNSATTDGYTF	TGTGCCAGCAGCTTAAATTCGGCCACTACCGATGGCTACACCTTC
TRBV6-5	TRBJ1-4	16	few	-	CASSSVVARTNEKLFF	TGTGCCAGCAGTTCCGTAGTGGCGAGGACTAATGAAAAACTGTTTTTT
TRBV9	TRBJ2-1	15	-	TRBD1	CASSDRGLPYNEQFF	TGTGCCAGCAGCGACAGGGGGCTCCCCTACAATGAGCAGTTCTTC
TRBV4-3	TRBJ1-2	15	-	TRBD1	CASSQGLGQGCGYTF	TGCGCCAGCAGCCAAGGGCTAGGACAGGGCTGTGGCTACACCTTC
TRBV13	TRBJ2-7	15	-	-	CASSLFPPGSYEQYF	TGTGCCAGCAGCTTATTCCCTCCAGGGTCCTACGAGCAGTACTTC